This TCR beta chain appears in the sequencing data of a study of T cell responses to AZD1222 COVID-19 vaccine. This clone is medium-sized within its sample. Some clones are missing from TCRdb's copy, which holds only in-frame ones; the method was immunoSEQ multiplex PCR. The sample shows 150,000 to 200,000 clones, around 90% of them seen only once. Looked up from germline, CDR1 is LNHDA and CDR2 is SQIVND (reference sequence). V lost 11 bases, J lost 4 bases, and 12 bases lay in between. The CDR3 is 11 residues long. The sample in question was peripheral blood, obtained 28 days after the second AZD1222 dose. This chain joins TRBV19 and TRBJ2-7, with D possibly being TRBD1 (6 bases). The TCR was taken from an adult who received the AZD1222 COVID-19 vaccine. The CDR3: CAGTGCYEQYF. CDR3 in DNA: TGTGCCGGAACAGGGTGTTACGAGCAGTACTTC. Based on the CDR3 plus reference TRBV19 and TRBJ2-7, the full variable domain is DGGITQSPKYLFRKEGQNVTLSCEQNLNHDAMYWYRQDPGQGLRLIYYSQIVNDFQKGDIAEGYSVSREKKESFPLTVTSAQKNPTAFYLCAGTGCYEQYFGPGTRLTVT.